The rows below give T cell receptor beta chains drawn from one sample of a study of early T cells in non-severe SARS-CoV-2 infection. TCRdb fed the 5' RACE reads into MiXCR, producing one record per CDR3 protein. The sample includes approximately 28,000 distinct CDR3 sequences, about 4.5% of them seen just once. The specimen comprised whole blood, sampled at baseline. These receptors were obtained from an adult who was a healthcare worker with PCR-confirmed SARS-CoV-2 infection or an uninfected control (not recorded which). CDR3s include the opening cysteine and the closing phenylalanine or tryptophan.

TRBV27,CASKLMVGGTGELFF
TRBV5-1,CASSPGTPGELFF
TRBV21-1,CASSKGRGSWSDEQYF
TRBV21-1,CAPREPSGNTIYF
TRBV7-8,CASSLVGERTDTQYF
TRBV24-1,CATSDGTGAYEQYF
TRBV5-4,CASSSSSGTTDTQYF
TRBV4-1,CASSQEPPGPLLYEQYF
TRBV29-1,CSVEQENTGELFF
TRBV6-5,CASSPRTGNTEAFF
TRBV10-3,CAISEFRVPTYEQYF
TRBV5-1,CASSLVSPPTDTQYF
TRBV5-1,CASSLEAGVTYEQYF
TRBV20-1,CSARDWGVQGKTGELFF
TRBV7-9,CAMSGGYEQYF
TRBV29-1,CSVEALAGAGELFF
TRBV6-6,CASSALIGNTEAFF
TRBV12-3/TRBV12-4,CASSLLRGQGSPLHF
TRBV7-8,CASTASSSYNEQFF
TRBV20-1,CSVSSEILLEAFF
TRBV7-9,CASSFAGGRETQYF
TRBV6-6,CASSYAGTGSYEQYF
TRBV5-4,CASSPLPDRDYEQYF
TRBV28,CASSLSIRGREEQYF
TRBV24-1,CATSDPGQGNTGELFF
TRBV9,CASSVGQGAAEAFF
TRBV4-1,CASSQEKELAGTDTQYF
TRBV12-3/TRBV12-4,CASSRRDRGSYNEQFF
TRBV7-9,CASSLGVSQETQYF
TRBV9,CASGSSGANVLTF
TRBV12-3/TRBV12-4,CASSYGDTQYF
TRBV30,CAWTVAKNIQYF